These 17 T cell receptor beta chains share one sample of origin, sequenced in a study of spatial heterogeneity in lung cancer. TCRdb reanalysed the 5' RACE reads using MiXCR and keeps one entry per CDR3 protein. The table shows some 3,700 distinct CDR3 sequences, with around 28% occurring only once. Described time point: sample taken at primary tumor resection. Tumor, nontumor lung or frozen PBMC supplied whole RNA, sequenced without sorting. This sample comprised normal lung tissue next to the tumor, obtained at surgery. The receptor source for this set is a male donor with early-stage non-small cell lung cancer.

The rearrangement links TRBV28 to TRBJ1-2; D is unclear. The CDR3 consists of 13 residues. Germline CDR1 is MDHEN and CDR2 is SYDVKM. V was clipped by 6 bases and J by 1 base, with 9 bases between them. CDR3 DNA: TGTGCCAGCAGCCCCGGCATTAACTATGGCTACACCTTC. Its translation: CASSPGINYGYTF.

The rearrangement uses TRBV2 and TRBJ1-5; unclear D gene. The CDR3 runs to 13 residues. Germline V lookup: CDR1 SNHLY, CDR2 FYNNEI. Trimming pared 5 bases from V and 7 bases from J, leaving 12 bases between. CDR3 nucleotide sequence: TGTGCCAGCAGTCCCAGGATAAACCAGCCCCAGCATTTT. Translating it yields CASSPRINQPQHF.

By frequency in the sample, this clonotype is large. The gene calls are TRBV7-2 and TRBJ2-5; D not certain. Germline loops: CDR1 SGHTA, CDR2 FQGNSA. The germline V and J ends were trimmed by 3 bases and 3 bases, with 8 bases remaining between them. The CDR3 contains 13 residues. For the CDR3, the DNA is TGTGCCAGCAGCTTTTTCCGGGAAGAGACCCAGTACTTC. Its protein is CASSFFREETQYF.

Ten or more counts support this clonotype. The chain employs TRBV20-1 and TRBJ1-4; the D is unclear. This CDR3 contains 14 residues. Germline CDR1 reads DFQATT; CDR2 reads SNEGSKA (reference sequence). V was shortened by 5 bases and J by 4 bases, with 14 bases between the two germline ends. This CDR3 reads CSARWVQSNEKLFF. The CDR3 nucleotides read TGCAGTGCTCGTTGGGTCCAGAGTAATGAAAAACTGTTTTTT.

By proportion, this clonotype is medium-sized. The chain links TRBV20-1 to TRBJ2-3; 10 nucleotides match TRBD2. With V trimmed by 0 bases and J by 3 bases, 6 bases remained unmatched. The CDR3 loop spans 16 amino acids. Germline-derived CDR1 and CDR2 are DFQATT and SNEGSKA (reference sequence). The CDR3 DNA is TGCAGTGCTAGAGATTATAGCGGGGGGCTGACAGATACGCAGTATTTT. This encodes CSARDYSGGLTDTQYF.

At least ten counts were recorded for this clonotype. The chain joins TRBV29-1 to TRBJ2-2; TRBD1 might be the D (6 bases). The CDR3 is 15 amino acids. Trimming took 6 bases from V and 1 from J, leaving 15 bases between them. The germline V gene has CDR1 SQVTM and CDR2 ANQGSEA. The CDR3 loop reads CSVDTGLENTGELFF. The CDR3 nucleotides read TGCAGCGTGGACACAGGGTTGGAGAACACCGGGGAGCTGTTTTTT.

This clonotype is a singleton in its sample. This chain joins TRBV29-1 and TRBJ2-1; D is unresolved. Germline V gene data show CDR1 as SQVTM and CDR2 as ANQGSEA. The CDR3 covers 14 residues. The V and J ends lost 3 bases and 12 bases respectively, with 21 bases between them. CDR3 DNA: TGCAGCGTTGAGAAAGGTAACGGAGCTTCGGGGCAGTTCTTC. Translation gives CSVEKGNGASGQFF.

The V and J genes are TRBV5-5 and TRBJ2-7, with 9 positions matching TRBD1. Germline V gene lookup returns CDR1 SGHKS and CDR2 YYEKEE (reference sequence). The ends lost 1 base at V and 3 bases at J; junction bases unmatched: 2. The CDR3 covers 14 residues. CDR3 in DNA: TGTGCCAGCAGCTTGTGGACAGGGGACTACGAGCAGTACTTC. As protein: CASSLWTGDYEQYF.

This clonotype was picked up many times. V and J are TRBV5-1 and TRBJ2-2; 8 bases line up with TRBD2. The CDR3 covers 15 residues. The germline V gene has CDR1 SGHRS and CDR2 YFSETQ. V was clipped by 0 bases and J by 4 bases; unmatched bases: 2. CDR3 nucleotide sequence: TGCGCCAGCAGCTTGGTCGCGGGGGGCACCGGGGAGCTGTTTTTT. It is translated as CASSLVAGGTGELFF.

The CDR3 here is CASSTGESADTQYF. In DNA, the CDR3 is TGCGCCAGCAGTACGGGAGAATCCGCAGATACGCAGTATTTT. The J gene is TRBJ2-3, the V gene TRBV10-1, with D perhaps TRBD2 (6 bases). CDR1 and CDR2 (germline): WNHNN, SYGVQD (reference sequence). CDR3 length: 14 residues. The V and J ends lost 5 bases and 4 bases respectively, with 13 bases between them.

This clonotype occurred a few times. The rearrangement uses TRBV28 and TRBJ2-5; a possible D gene is TRBD2 (5 bases). CDR1 MDHEN and CDR2 SYDVKM come from the germline V gene. Trimming removed 1 base at V and 4 bases at J, with 13 bases between. The CDR3 is 15 residues long. In DNA form, the CDR3 reads TGTGCCAGCAGTTTATCGGGGTCCCCTCGAGAGACCCAGTACTTC. Residues: CASSLSGSPRETQYF.

This clonotype was recorded a few times. The rearrangement joins TRBV29-1 to TRBJ1-1; the D gene is possibly TRBD1 (5 bases). The V and J ends lost 6 bases and 3 bases respectively, with 11 bases between them. From germline, CDR1 is SQVTM and CDR2 ANQGSEA. The CDR3 runs to 12 residues. The CDR3 loop is CSVGEGYTEAFF. In nucleotides, the CDR3 is TGCAGCGTGGGGGAGGGGTACACTGAAGCTTTCTTT.

V gene TRBV11-2 combines with J gene TRBJ2-5, with 10 nucleotides matching TRBD2. The CDR3 runs to 16 residues. V was pared by 6 bases and J by 2 bases, with 9 bases of the junction left unmatched. The germline CDR1 and CDR2 sequences are SGHAT and FQNNGV. The CDR3 protein is CASSFPGLASQETQYF. CDR3 nucleotide sequence: TGTGCCAGCAGTTTTCCGGGACTAGCGTCACAAGAGACCCAGTACTTC. The entire variable domain, with the rest obtained from reference TRBV11-2 and TRBJ2-5, is as follows: EAGVAQSPRYKIIEKRQSVAFWCNPISGHATLYWYQQILGQGPKLLIQFQNNGVVDDSQLPKDRFSAERLKGVDSTLKIQPAKLEDSAVYLCASSFPGLASQETQYFGPGTRLLVL.

This chain connects TRBV9 to TRBJ2-7; D gene unclear. The V gene's germline CDR1 is SGDLS and CDR2 YYNGEE. The CDR3 is 15 amino acids. The V gene lost 0 bases and the J gene lost 0 bases, with 10 bases spanning the gap. The CDR3 sequence is CASSVVPTPSYEQYF. Written as DNA, the CDR3 is TGTGCCAGCAGCGTAGTGCCGACCCCCTCCTACGAGCAGTACTTC.

By sample share, this clonotype is medium-sized. V is TRBV12-5 and J is TRBJ1-2; D may be TRBD1 (6 bases). This CDR3 is 15 amino acids long. CDR1 is LGHNT and CDR2 is FRNRAP in the germline V gene. V lost 1 base to trimming and J lost 0 bases, with 9 bases between them. The DNA for the CDR3 is TGTGCTAGTGGTTTGGGGCAGGGGACTAACTATGGCTACACCTTC. Amino acids: CASGLGQGTNYGYTF.

CDR3 nucleotide sequence: TGCAGTGCTACGGACAGCCCGAACACCGGGGAGCTGTTTTTT. It specifies CSATDSPNTGELFF. The rearrangement joins TRBV20-1 to TRBJ2-2; D possibly corresponds to TRBD1 (6 bases). V lost 4 bases to trimming and J lost 0 bases, with 9 bases between them. This CDR3 region has 14 residues. Germline CDR1 DFQATT, CDR2 SNEGSKA (reference sequence).

V is TRBV13 and J is TRBJ2-3, with D unclear. Per the germline V gene, CDR1 is PRHDT and CDR2 is FYEKMQ (reference sequence). Deletions cut 2 bases from V and 2 bases from J, with 14 bases between. This CDR3 has 16 residues. CDR3 in amino acids: CASSLKVETFTDTQYF. The CDR3 DNA reads as TGTGCCAGCAGCTTAAAAGTGGAGACTTTCACAGATACGCAGTATTTT.